This passage covers 3 T cell receptor beta chains from one sample sequenced in a study of CD8+CD57+ T cells in acquired aplastic anemia. The TCR beta profiling, which covered VDJ combination and CDR3 sequence, was carried out using genomic DNA as the template. TCRdb processed the reads anew with MiXCR; each CDR3 protein has one entry. The table has around 200,000 distinct CDR3 sequences, around 60% seen once. The sequenced material came from sorted CD4+, CD8+, or CD8+CD57+ T cells (not recorded which) from PBMCs. The receptors derive from a human donor in good health.

This clonotype was detected only once. One end of the junction does not line up with germline, which may come from a read error. J is TRBJ2-5 and V is TRBV7-9; the match to TRBD1 covers 10 bases. Germline-derived CDR1 and CDR2 are SEHNR and FQNEAQ (reference sequence). The CDR3 length is 15 residues. CDR3 DNA sequence: TGTGCCAGCGGCTTGACAGGGGGCTTCCAAGAGACCCAGTACTTC. Translated: CASGLTGGFQETQYF. Combining the CDR3 with reference TRBV7-9 and TRBJ2-5 gives the whole variable domain DTGVSQNPRHKITKRGQNVTFRCDPISEHNRLYWYRQTLGQGPEFLTYFQNEAQLEKSRLLSDRFSAERPKGSFSTLEIQRTEQGDSAMYLCASGLTGGFQETQYFGPGTRLLVL.

This clonotype has a handful of counts. The gene calls are TRBV7-6 and TRBJ1-1; no definite D call. The germline CDR1 and CDR2 sequences are SGHVS and FNYEAQ. V lost 3 bases and J lost 2, with 10 bases in between. CDR3 length: 14 residues. CDR3 in DNA: TGTGCCAGCAGCTTTGACAAGGCAAACACTGAAGCTTTCTTT. Its protein product is CASSFDKANTEAFF.

The rearrangement links TRBV2 to TRBJ2-2; D not certain. The CDR3 spans 15 residues. CDR1 is SNHLY and CDR2 is FYNNEI in the germline V gene. V gave up 5 bases and J gave up 1 base, with 11 bases separating them. The CDR3 loop is CASSQTPENTGELFF. CDR3 DNA sequence: TGTGCCAGCAGTCAGACCCCCGAGAACACCGGGGAGCTGTTTTTT.